This T cell receptor (beta chain) came from a study of T-cell memory formation after mild COVID-19 (dated by TCRdb to about 2021). A note on the overall study: Most TCR sequence clusters were specific to one of the two donors. T-cell clones expanding and contracting after mild COVID-19 in two donors were tracked by longitudinal TCRalpha and TCRbeta repertoire sequencing. The cohort was made up of two young adult volunteers, one female and one male, who were previously healthy.

Reading from cysteine to phenylalanine, the CDR3 counts 17 amino acids. Solely the CDR3 DNA is kept, with 51 bases framed from the first base. CDR1 and CDR2, looked up from the germline V gene (reference sequence), are MNHEY and SMNVEV. V is pruned by 6 bases and J by 10 bases, leaving 18 bases of the junction without a gene match. The table lists this clonotype with a few counts. This receptor's antigen is unknown. No base quality values were provided; no much bigger clone lies one nucleotide off. The sequencer listed for this sample is Illumina NovaSeq 6000. TCRalpha and TCRbeta cDNA libraries were built by 5'RACE with constant-segment primers, adding sample barcodes and unique molecular identifiers. RNA was extracted from every sample with Trizol reagent. The libraries were amplified in two PCR steps, and the second step added a second sample barcode and Illumina TruSeq adapters. The libraries were sequenced on an Illumina NovaSeq using 2 x 150 bp paired-end reads. As for the original processing: The reads were demultiplexed and collapsed into UMI-guided consensus sequences using migec v1.2.7. Using mixcr v2.1.11, UMI consensuses were aligned to TRA and TRB V and J templates and then assembled into clonotypes. A clonotype was counted as expanded or contracted only if both edgeR and NoisET called the change significant, with noise models trained on biological replicates. For edgeR calls, the cutoffs were a false discovery rate-adjusted p below 0.01 and a log2 fold-change threshold of 1. As an exploratory analysis of dynamics, PCA with hierarchical clustering was applied to max-normalized trajectories of the 1000 most abundant clonotypes. Separately sequenced CD4+ and CD8+ repertoires were used to assign a CD4 or CD8 phenotype to each responding clone. The raw public reads went through TCRdb reprocessing: fastp at Q25, MiXCR clone calling, in-frame beta chains kept. Rows matching on CDR3 protein sequence are summarized as one entry with the most common DNA and genes. The V and J calls here are based on TCRdb, not the publication. The sample yields 500,000 to 650,000 distinct CDR3 sequences; less than 25% were counted once. 7.5% to 9.5% of the sample lies in the top ten.

What the research found in general, with its limitations: SARS-CoV-2 specificity was not confirmed for the second-wave clones peaking on day 37. Only a couple of mild cases were covered by the study, and larger cohorts that include severe cases with pre-infection samples were considered necessary. The detection of some responding clones in pre-infection memory suggests that pre-existing cross-reactive memory T cells joined the SARS-CoV-2 response. Clones that contracted from day 15 to 85 showed balanced CD4/CD8 phenotypes, whereas a second wave of clones that expanded from day 15 to 37 leaned towards CD4+. Contracting CD4+ clones were found mainly in CM and EM memory subsets, while CD8+ clones were enriched in EMRA.

PBMCs were isolated by Ficoll-Paque density gradient centrifugation. The receptor was derived from an adult woman who had mild COVID-19 (a few samples of this study predate the infection). The sample titles of this study are shuffled in the database, so cell type and time point are left out; the donor was told from shared clones. The sample comprised PBMCs or a T cell subset sorted from them (not recorded which). The chain is encoded by TRBV27 joined to TRBJ1-6; TRBD1 lines up with 7 middle nucleotides. The CDR3 has the sequence CASRIRSGQLGGSPLHF. The sequence in DNA is TGTGCCAGCAGAATAAGGTCGGGACAGCTGGGGGGATCACCCCTCCACTTT.